These 19 T cell receptor beta chains came from one sample sequenced in a study of OX40 agonist ivuxolimab in advanced cancers. The repertoire was sequenced with immunoSEQ multiplex PCR; TCRdb's copy has only in-frame clones and lacks some. The table lists 45,000 to 50,000 clones, around 90% of them singletons. The sequences come from CD4+ or CD8+ T cells sorted from blood, collected in a trial of the OX40 agonist ivuxolimab. The receptor source for this set is an adult with an advanced solid tumor such as melanoma, head and neck, liver or kidney cancer.

The chain couples TRBV11-2 to TRBJ1-1, with D tentatively TRBD1 (6 bases). Trimming took off 3 bases at V and 6 bases at J, with 14 bases between the two ends. This CDR3 has 14 amino acids. CDR1 SGHAT and CDR2 FQNNGV come from the germline V gene. In DNA form, the CDR3 reads TGTGCCAGCAGCTTTGGACAGTCTCCTGCTGAAGCTTTCTTT. It codes for CASSFGQSPAEAFF.

The rearrangement uses TRBV7-9 and TRBJ2-1, with TRBD2 matching 8 bases. Germline assignment: CDR1 SEHNR and CDR2 FQNEAQ (reference sequence). Unmatched junction bases numbered 10, after V lost 8 bases and J lost 4 bases. This CDR3 is built from 15 residues. CDR3 nucleotide sequence: TGTGCCAGCGGGGCAACTAGCGGCGTTTACAATGAGCAGTTCTTC. Translating gives CASGATSGVYNEQFF.

This rearrangement joins TRBV10-3 to TRBJ1-3; D is possibly TRBD1 (6 bases). The CDR3 is made up of 15 amino acids. V lost 3 bases to trimming and J lost 4 bases, with 13 bases between them. Per germline, CDR1 ENHRY and CDR2 SYGVKD. The DNA of the CDR3 is TGTGCCATCAGTGATCCCACAGGGTCGGGAAACACCATATATTTT. This gives the protein CAISDPTGSGNTIYF.

V gene TRBV25-1 combines with J gene TRBJ2-1; perhaps TRBD1 as D (5 bases). The germline CDR1 and CDR2 sequences are MGHDK and SYGVNS. The CDR3 spans 14 residues. V gave up 4 bases and J gave up 4 bases, with 11 bases separating them. The DNA for the CDR3 is TGTGCCAGCAGTGCAGGGCTAGGTTACAATGAGCAGTTCTTC. The encoded protein is CASSAGLGYNEQFF.

J is TRBJ1-5 and V is TRBV30; a weak D match, TRBD1 (5 bases). Trimming pared 0 bases from V and 4 bases from J, leaving 7 bases between. This CDR3 has 13 amino acids. Per germline, CDR1 GTSNPN and CDR2 SVGIG (reference sequence). DNA of the CDR3: TGTGCCTGGAGTGTGGGGGGAAATCAGCCCCAGCATTTT. Protein sequence: CAWSVGGNQPQHF.

For the CDR3, the DNA is TGTGCCAGCGGCTCATACAGCCTTGAAGCTTTCTTT. This gives the protein CASGSYSLEAFF. J is TRBJ1-1 and V is TRBV6-5; D is uncertain. The CDR3 is made up of 12 amino acids. Looked up from germline, CDR1 is MNHEY and CDR2 is SVGAGI. The V end was cut by 8 bases, the J end by 7 bases, with 14 bases between.

The rearrangement joins TRBV29-1 to TRBJ2-4, with 7 bases fitting TRBD1. The junction had 14 bases not matched to a gene; V was cut back by 7 bases and J by 11 bases. The CDR3 sequence is 13 residues long. Germline lookup yields CDR1 SQVTM and CDR2 ANQGSEA. The CDR3 coding sequence is TGCAGCGCCCGGACAGGCGCCCAATCATTTCAGTACTTC. It codes for CSARTGAQSFQYF.

V and J are TRBV19 and TRBJ2-2; 7 bases agree with TRBD1. The V and J ends lost 6 bases and 3 bases, in that order; junction bases with no gene match: 10. Looked up from germline, CDR1 is LNHDA and CDR2 is SQIVND (reference sequence). This CDR3 is 16 amino acids long. CDR3 amino acids: CASSPTGRVDTGELFF. DNA of the CDR3: TGTGCCAGTAGCCCGACAGGGCGGGTGGACACCGGGGAGCTGTTTTTT. Drawing the rest from reference TRBV19 and TRBJ2-2, the complete variable domain is DGGITQSPKYLFRKEGQNVTLSCEQNLNHDAMYWYRQDPGQGLRLIYYSQIVNDFQKGDIAEGYSVSREKKESFPLTVTSAQKNPTAFYLCASSPTGRVDTGELFFGEGSRLTVL.

This clone was counted a single time. The CDR3 here is CASSLAGGSQETQYF. For the CDR3, the DNA is TGTGCCAGCAGCTTGGCGGGGGGCTCGCAAGAGACCCAGTACTTC. J is TRBJ2-5 and V is TRBV7-6, with 8 bases aligning to TRBD2. Germline V gene lookup returns CDR1 SGHVS and CDR2 FNYEAQ. Trimming removed 3 bases from V and 2 bases from J; junction bases left unmatched: 5. This CDR3 region has 15 residues.

V gene TRBV4-3 combines with J gene TRBJ1-4; 10 positions agree with TRBD1. The CDR3 extends over 18 amino acids. The trim removed 0 bases at V and 0 bases at J, leaving 4 bases unmatched. Germline lookup yields CDR1 LGHNA and CDR2 YSLEER. For the CDR3, the DNA is TGCGCCAGCAGCCAAGAGGAGACAGGGGGCCCAACTAATGAAAAACTGTTTTTT. The encoded protein is CASSQEETGGPTNEKLFF.

The chain uses TRBV5-1 and TRBJ1-5; 10 nucleotides align to TRBD1. The J segment lost 7 bases and the V segment lost 5 bases, leaving 9 bases of the junction unmatched. The CDR3 has 15 residues. The germline V gene has CDR1 SGHRS and CDR2 YFSETQ. The chain's CDR3 is CASRMTGGAGQPQHF. Here the CDR3 DNA reads TGCGCCAGCAGAATGACAGGGGGCGCCGGGCAGCCCCAGCATTTT.

The chain uses TRBV5-4 and TRBJ2-5; D is unclear. Trimming left V 0 bases short and J 5 bases short, with 17 bases between. This CDR3 contains 16 residues. In germline, CDR1 is SGHNT, CDR2 YYREEE (reference sequence). CDR3 nucleotide sequence: TGTGCCAGCAGCTTGGAGACCGAACCAGCGTGGGAGACCCAGTACTTC. This translates into CASSLETEPAWETQYF.

The genes are TRBV7-8 and TRBJ2-5; 9 bases align to TRBD1. This CDR3 has 14 amino acids. V shed 5 bases, J shed 2 bases, and the junction held 3 bases outside the gene matches. Per germline, CDR1 SGHVS and CDR2 FQNEAQ. The CDR3 DNA reads TGTGCCAGCAGCCAAGGGACAGGGCAAGAGACCCAGTACTTC. Translated, it gives CASSQGTGQETQYF.

For this clone: An end of the junction does not agree with germline; a read error may underlie this. The chain employs TRBV7-6 and TRBJ1-1, with D perhaps matching TRBD1 (5 bases). This CDR3 is 13 amino acids long. CDR1 SGHVS and CDR2 FNYEAQ come from the germline V gene. The CDR3 DNA sequence: TGTGCCAGCAGCTACGAGACAGTAACTGAGGCTTTCTTT. Residues: CASSYETVTEAFF.

DNA of the CDR3: TGCGCCAGCAGCCAAGGGGTACGGGGGGGAGTCACCGGGGAGCTGTTTTTT. Translating gives CASSQGVRGGVTGELFF. The chain employs TRBV4-1 and TRBJ2-2; 8 bases fit TRBD2. Looked up from germline, CDR1 is MGHRA and CDR2 is YSYEKL. The CDR3 length is 17 residues. The ends lost 1 base at V and 4 bases at J; junction bases unmatched: 8.

The CDR3 region is CASSLSIGVTQYF. The DNA of the CDR3 is TGTGCCAGCAGTTTATCGATAGGGGTGACCCAGTACTTC. The gene calls are TRBV27 and TRBJ2-5, with D perhaps matching TRBD1 (5 bases). Germline CDR1 and CDR2: MNHEY and SMNVEV (reference sequence). V lost 0 bases and J 7 bases, leaving 9 bases between the germline ends. The CDR3 extends over 13 amino acids.

The gene calls are TRBV19 and TRBJ1-4; D not certain. Germline CDR1 and CDR2: LNHDA and SQIVND (reference sequence). The germline V and J ends were trimmed by 1 base and 8 bases, with 2 bases remaining between them. The CDR3 loop spans 11 amino acids. The CDR3 loop reads CASSIGEKLFF. The DNA of the CDR3 is TGTGCCAGTAGTATAGGAGAAAAACTGTTTTTT.

The chain carries TRBV27 and TRBJ2-7, with 7 nucleotides matching TRBD1. The V gene's germline CDR1 is MNHEY and CDR2 SMNVEV (reference sequence). This CDR3 is 15 amino acids long. V lost 6 bases, J lost 2 bases, and 10 bases stayed unmatched. CDR3 in amino acids: CASSWKGATTYEQYF. CDR3 DNA: TGTGCCAGCAGCTGGAAGGGGGCAACTACCTACGAGCAGTACTTC.

The chain employs TRBV5-4 and TRBJ1-2; a weak D match, TRBD1 (6 bases). Germline CDR1 is SGHNT and CDR2 is YYREEE (reference sequence). The CDR3 extends over 18 amino acids. With 4 bases removed from V and 7 bases from J, the gap between germline ends came to 29 bases. The CDR3 DNA reads as TGTGCCAGCAGCCAGATCCCTCTACAGGGAAAAACGGAGGGTGGCTACACCTTC. Amino acid sequence: CASSQIPLQGKTEGGYTF.